This TCR beta chain was identified during a study of STAT3 mutations in large granular lymphocyte leukemia. Study results and limitations: Suggested: STAT3 mutation was not the ancestral event for these clonal expansions. Every T-LGLL patient had at least one immunodominant TCRbeta clonotype.

CDR3 length: 11 amino acids. Germline V CDR1 and CDR2: SGHTA, FQGNSA. Details on this clone: Its antigen is as yet unknown. At one end, the junction sequence differs from germline, possibly due to a read error.

Each sample's TCRbeta library yielded on average roughly 41,000 productive templates. The method was immunoSEQ multiplex PCR; TCRdb's version includes in-frame clones alone and lacks a portion of them. The sample shows over 4,000 clones, around 80% of them seen only once. V and J are TRBV7-2 and TRBJ1-6; D ambiguous. Sequenced material: peripheral blood mononuclear cells. This TCR derives from a boy younger than 18 with T-cell large granular lymphocyte leukemia. Some clones in this sample may be carry-over from other donors' samples. CDR3 region: CASSLIGPLIF. CDR3 DNA: TGTGCCAGCAGCTTAATAGGGCCCTTGATTTTT.